The clone carrying this T cell receptor (beta chain) appeared once. Its matching antigen is unknown. Profiled with immunoSEQ multiplex PCR; TCRdb holds only in-frame clones, not every one. The table shows approximately 69,000 clones, with 85% to 90% occurring only once. This sample was taken from a study of OX40 agonist ivuxolimab in advanced cancers. Study-level background: The study gave patients intravenous ivuxolimab at 0.01 to 10 mg/kg every 2 weeks. Whole-study results and caveats: The authors did not determine the antigen specificity of the expanded peripheral T cells. Patients who responded partially at 0.1-3.0 mg/kg showed clonal expansion ranking among the lowest. At 0.1 to 3.0 mg/kg, CD4+ and CD8+ blood T cells expanded clonally by week 6.

Here the sequenced sample was CD4+ or CD8+ T cells sorted from blood, taken in a trial of the OX40 agonist ivuxolimab. The sequence was obtained from an adult with an advanced solid tumor such as melanoma, head and neck, liver or kidney cancer.

CDR3 DNA sequence: TGTGCCAGCAGCACCGATCCAGATCGGGAGCTGTTTTTT. Translation: CASSTDPDRELFF. This chain links TRBV21-1 with TRBJ2-2; the tabulated D call, TRBD1, remains unverified against the DNA. TRBV21-1 is a pseudogene. The CDR3 has 13 amino acids.